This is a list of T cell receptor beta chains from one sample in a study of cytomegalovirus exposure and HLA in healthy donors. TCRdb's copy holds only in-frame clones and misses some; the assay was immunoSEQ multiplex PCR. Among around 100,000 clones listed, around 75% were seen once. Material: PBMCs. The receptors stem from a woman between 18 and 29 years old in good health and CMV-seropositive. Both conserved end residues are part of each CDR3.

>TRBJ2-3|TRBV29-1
CRTSGMSDTQYF
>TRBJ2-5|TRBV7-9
CASSPRSGKETQYF
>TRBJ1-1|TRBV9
CASSVWTDPNTEAFF
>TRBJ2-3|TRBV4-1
CASSQAGFSTDTQYF
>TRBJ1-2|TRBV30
CAWNRGYGYTF
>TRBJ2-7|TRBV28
CASRETGQGQAYEQYF
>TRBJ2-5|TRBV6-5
CASSSAPGQATTQYF
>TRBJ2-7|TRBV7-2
CASSLGGAEATYEQYF
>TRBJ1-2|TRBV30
CAWSQIRGSYGYTF
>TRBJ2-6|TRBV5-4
CASSFFDRGTGANVLTF
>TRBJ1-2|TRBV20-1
CSARGEGGYTF
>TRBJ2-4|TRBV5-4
CASSAWGDRGAKNIQYF
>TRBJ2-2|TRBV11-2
CASSSGLDRVRTGELFF
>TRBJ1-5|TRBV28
CASSGDGYQPQHF
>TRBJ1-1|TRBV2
CASNPSFPGEAFF
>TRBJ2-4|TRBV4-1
CASSQGGTSSIQYF
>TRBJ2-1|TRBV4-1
CASSQKTSLNEQFF
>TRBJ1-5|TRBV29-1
CSVSGWNQPQHF
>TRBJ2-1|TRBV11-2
CASSQYNEQFF
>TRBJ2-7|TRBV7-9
CASSALLGQGAYGQYF
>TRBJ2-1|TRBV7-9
CASSLQGLAGVQEQFF
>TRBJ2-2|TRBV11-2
CASSLGQGATGELFF
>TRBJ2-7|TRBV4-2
CASSQDRGTRRHEQYF
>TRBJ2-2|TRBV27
CASSFWRHIVGGAGELFF
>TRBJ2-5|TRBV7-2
CASSVGTSGQETQYF
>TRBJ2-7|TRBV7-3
CASSLGRLGSYEQYF
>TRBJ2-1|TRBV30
CAWTSWGGSNEQFF